The sequence of this T cell receptor (beta chain) was determined in a study of blood T cell repertoires in COVID-19. Allocation to cohorts depended on clinical history reported by the participants. In Cohort 3, a recovered donor had either two negative PCRs, clearance, or symptom resolution. Some clones are missing from TCRdb's copy, which holds only in-frame ones; the method was immunoSEQ multiplex PCR. The sample holds about 400,000 clones; 85% to 90% are singletons and the top ten take about 9.4%. The CDR3 is made up of 16 amino acids. Trimming at V came to 3 bases and at J to 2 bases, leaving 7 bases not matched to a gene. Per germline, CDR1 SGHAT and CDR2 FQNNGV.

The TCR sequence derives from a woman aged 45-60 years who had recovered from COVID-19. This chain connects TRBV11-2 to TRBJ2-5; TRBD2 matches at 9 bases. Input material: PBMCs or T cells enriched from blood (not recorded which). The CDR3 spells CASSFGGGAVQETQYF. CDR3 sequence (DNA): TGTGCCAGCAGCTTCGGCGGGGGGGCCGTACAAGAGACCCAGTACTTC.